This TCR beta chain was sequenced for a study of cytomegalovirus exposure and HLA in healthy donors. Findings and limits, study-wide: According to the study, 180 or so TCR beta chains were cytomegalovirus-associated.

The CDR3 has 16 amino acids. To note about this clone: No antigen is known for it.

Sequencing was performed with immunoSEQ multiplex PCR; in TCRdb, only in-frame clones are kept and a portion is missing. The table has roughly 130,000 clones, approximately 91% seen once. The V and J genes are TRBV21-1 and TRBJ1-5. TRBV21-1 is labeled a pseudogene. The sequence was obtained from a man aged 25 to 40 in good health and CMV-seronegative. Sequences were obtained from PBMCs. The CDR3 nucleotides are TGTGCCAGCAGCAAAAGCCGGGGAGGGGTCATCCAGCCCCAGCATTTT. This codes for CASSKSRGGVIQPQHF.